The text below deals with one T cell receptor (beta chain). What it recognizes is unknown. Lesional scalp punch biopsies and peripheral blood came from alopecia areata patients. This specimen comes from a study of CD8+ T cells in alopecia areata. The wider study: Treatment comprised oral tofacitinib, 5 to 10 mg twice daily, in treated patients. A 6-month period off drug followed tofacitinib, which lasted 6 to 18 months.

After isolation, RNA underwent reverse transcription to generate cDNA as the sequencing template. Here immunoSEQ multiplex PCR was the method, and the copy in TCRdb shows in-frame clones only, minus some. The repertoire includes around 7,000 clones, about 67% of them detected once, and 20% to 25% sits in the top ten. Germline CDR1 reads GTSNPN; CDR2 reads SVGIG (reference sequence). The CDR3 length is 16 residues. Germline trimming cut 5 bases from V and 2 bases from J; bases unmatched to any gene: 12. General observations from the study: Among patients, TCR sharing was less clear than in mice, a difference possibly due in part to HLA diversity in the patient population. Higher clonality was seen in lesional scalp than in normal scalp, especially in alopecia totalis/universalis.

The sample consisted of skin, taken at week 0. This receptor was identified in a human donor with alopecia areata. The rearrangement links TRBV30 to TRBJ2-7, with 10 positions matching TRBD1. The CDR3: CAWDVGSTGGAYEQYF. The CDR3 coding sequence is TGTGCCTGGGATGTGGGTTCGACAGGGGGCGCCTACGAGCAGTACTTC. The full variable domain, in which reference TRBV30 and TRBJ2-7 provide the parts outside the CDR3, is SQTIHQWPATLVQPVGSPLSLECTVEGTSNPNLYWYRQAAGRGLQLLFYSVGIGQISSEVPQNLSASRPQDRQFILSSKKLLLSDSGFYLCAWDVGSTGGAYEQYFGPGTRLTVT.